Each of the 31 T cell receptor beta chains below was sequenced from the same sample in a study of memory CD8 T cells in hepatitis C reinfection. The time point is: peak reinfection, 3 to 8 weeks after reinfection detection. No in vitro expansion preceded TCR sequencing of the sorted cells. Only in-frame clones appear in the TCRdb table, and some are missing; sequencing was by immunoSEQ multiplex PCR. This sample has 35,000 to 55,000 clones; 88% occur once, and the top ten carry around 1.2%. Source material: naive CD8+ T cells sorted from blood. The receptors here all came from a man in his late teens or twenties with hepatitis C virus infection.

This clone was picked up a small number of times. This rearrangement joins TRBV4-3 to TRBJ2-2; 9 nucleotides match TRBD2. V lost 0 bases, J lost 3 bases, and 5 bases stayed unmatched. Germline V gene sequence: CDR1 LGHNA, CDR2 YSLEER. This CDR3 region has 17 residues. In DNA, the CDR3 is TGCGCCAGCAGCCAAGATCCTGCTAGCGGGGACACCGGGGAGCTGTTTTTT. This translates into CASSQDPASGDTGELFF.

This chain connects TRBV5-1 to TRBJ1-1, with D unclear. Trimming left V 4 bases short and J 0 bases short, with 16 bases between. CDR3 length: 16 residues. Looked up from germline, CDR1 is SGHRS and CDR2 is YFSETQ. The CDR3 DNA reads TGCGCCAGCAGCCTGGAAATCTCAAACATGAACACTGAAGCTTTCTTT. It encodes CASSLEISNMNTEAFF.

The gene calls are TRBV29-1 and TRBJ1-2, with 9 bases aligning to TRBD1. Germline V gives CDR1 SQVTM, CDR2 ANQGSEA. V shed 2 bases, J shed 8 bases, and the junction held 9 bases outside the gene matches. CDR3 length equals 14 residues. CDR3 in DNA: TGCAGCGTTGAACTGGGACAGGGACCTCGGGGCTACACCTTC. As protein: CSVELGQGPRGYTF.

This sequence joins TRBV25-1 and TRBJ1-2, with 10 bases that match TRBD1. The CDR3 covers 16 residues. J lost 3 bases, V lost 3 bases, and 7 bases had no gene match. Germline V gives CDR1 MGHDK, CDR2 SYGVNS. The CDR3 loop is CASSDSTGGVYYGYTF. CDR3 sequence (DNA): TGTGCCAGCAGTGACTCGACAGGGGGCGTATACTATGGCTACACCTTC.

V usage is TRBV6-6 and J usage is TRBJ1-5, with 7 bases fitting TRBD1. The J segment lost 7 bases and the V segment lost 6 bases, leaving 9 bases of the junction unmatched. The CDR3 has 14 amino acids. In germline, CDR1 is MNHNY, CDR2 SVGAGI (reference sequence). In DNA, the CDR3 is TGTGCCAGCAGACCTACAGGGGAAGGACAGCCCCAGCATTTT. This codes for CASRPTGEGQPQHF.

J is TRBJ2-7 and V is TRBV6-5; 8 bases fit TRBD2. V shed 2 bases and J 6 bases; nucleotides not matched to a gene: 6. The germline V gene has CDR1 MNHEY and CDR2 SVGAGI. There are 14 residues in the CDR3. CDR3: CASSYGTSQSEQYF. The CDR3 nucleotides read TGTGCCAGCAGTTACGGGACTAGTCAATCCGAGCAGTACTTC.

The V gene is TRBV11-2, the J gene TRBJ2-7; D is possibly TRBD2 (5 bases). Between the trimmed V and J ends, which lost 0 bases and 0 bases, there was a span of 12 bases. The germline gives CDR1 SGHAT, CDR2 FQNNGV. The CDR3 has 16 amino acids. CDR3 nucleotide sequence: TGTGCCAGCAGCTTAGAAGGCGGGCGACCCTCCTACGAGCAGTACTTC. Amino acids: CASSLEGGRPSYEQYF.

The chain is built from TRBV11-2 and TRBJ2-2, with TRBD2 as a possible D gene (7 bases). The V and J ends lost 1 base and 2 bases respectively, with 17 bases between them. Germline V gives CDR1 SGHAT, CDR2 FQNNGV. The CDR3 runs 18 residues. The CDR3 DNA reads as TGTGCCAGCAGCTTAGGAGGGGGGGCGAATTTCAACACCGGGGAGCTGTTTTTT. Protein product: CASSLGGGANFNTGELFF.

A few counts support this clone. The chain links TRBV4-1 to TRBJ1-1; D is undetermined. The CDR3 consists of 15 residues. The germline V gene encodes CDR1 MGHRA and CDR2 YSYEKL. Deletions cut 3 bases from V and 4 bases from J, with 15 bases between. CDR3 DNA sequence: TGCGCCAGCAGCCAGAATCCTGGACGGGGCACTGAAGCTTTCTTT. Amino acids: CASSQNPGRGTEAFF.

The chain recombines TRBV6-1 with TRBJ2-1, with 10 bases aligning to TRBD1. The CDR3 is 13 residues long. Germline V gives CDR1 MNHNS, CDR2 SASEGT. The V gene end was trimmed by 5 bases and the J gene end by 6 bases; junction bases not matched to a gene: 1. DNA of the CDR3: TGTGCCAGCAGTTGGACAGGGGGCAATGAGCAGTTCTTC. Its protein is CASSWTGGNEQFF.

This CDR3 is CASTRQNSNQPQHF. In DNA form, the CDR3 reads TGTGCCAGCACCAGACAGAATAGCAATCAGCCCCAGCATTTT. The chain combines TRBV6-1 with TRBJ1-5, with D possibly TRBD1 on 5 matching bases. V dropped 7 bases and J dropped 0 bases, with 10 bases sitting between them. The CDR3 totals 14 residues. Germline CDR1 is MNHNS and CDR2 is SASEGT.

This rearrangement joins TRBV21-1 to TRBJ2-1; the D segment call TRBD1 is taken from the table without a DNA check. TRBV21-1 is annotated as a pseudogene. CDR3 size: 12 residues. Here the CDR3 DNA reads TGTGCCAGTCCGGGACAGGGATGTGAGCAGTTCTTC. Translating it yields CASPGQGCEQFF.

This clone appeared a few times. CDR3 in amino acids: CASSEMAPWDTQYF. CDR3 coding DNA: TGTGCCAGCAGTGAAATGGCACCTTGGGATACGCAGTATTTT. The chain joins TRBV2 to TRBJ2-3; D not resolved. The CDR3 spans 14 residues. V was cut by 2 bases and J by 6 bases, with 12 bases left in between. Germline CDR1 and CDR2: SNHLY and FYNNEI.

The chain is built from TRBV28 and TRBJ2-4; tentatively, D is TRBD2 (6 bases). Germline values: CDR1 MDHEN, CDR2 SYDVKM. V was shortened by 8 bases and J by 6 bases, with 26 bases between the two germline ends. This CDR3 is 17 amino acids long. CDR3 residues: CASPSTGTAPGVNIQYF. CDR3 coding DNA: TGTGCCAGCCCCAGCACCGGCACGGCCCCGGGAGTAAACATTCAGTACTTC.

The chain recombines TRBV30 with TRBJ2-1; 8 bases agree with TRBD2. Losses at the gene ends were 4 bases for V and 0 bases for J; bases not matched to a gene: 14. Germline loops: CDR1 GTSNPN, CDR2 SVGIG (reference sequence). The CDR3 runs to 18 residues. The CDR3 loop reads CAWKAAGGAPRSYNEQFF. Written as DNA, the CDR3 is TGTGCCTGGAAGGCAGCCGGGGGGGCCCCTCGCTCCTACAATGAGCAGTTCTTC. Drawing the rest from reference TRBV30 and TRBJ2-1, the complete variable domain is SQTIHQWPATLVQPVGSPLSLECTVEGTSNPNLYWYRQAAGRGLQLLFYSVGIGQISSEVPQNLSASRPQDRQFILSSKKLLLSDSGFYLCAWKAAGGAPRSYNEQFFGPGTRLTVL.

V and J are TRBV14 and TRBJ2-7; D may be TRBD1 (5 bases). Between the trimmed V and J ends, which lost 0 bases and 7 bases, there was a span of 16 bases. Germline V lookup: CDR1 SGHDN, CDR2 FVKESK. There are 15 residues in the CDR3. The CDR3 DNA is TGTGCCAGCAGCCAAGATTGGGCAGGGCCTGGGGAGCAGTACTTC. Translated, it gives CASSQDWAGPGEQYF.

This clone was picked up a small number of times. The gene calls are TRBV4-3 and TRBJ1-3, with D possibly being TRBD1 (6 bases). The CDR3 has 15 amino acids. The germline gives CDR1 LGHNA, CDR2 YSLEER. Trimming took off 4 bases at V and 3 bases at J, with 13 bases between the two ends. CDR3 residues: CASSLYWTVGNTIYF. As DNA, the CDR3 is TGCGCCAGCAGCCTATATTGGACAGTTGGAAACACCATATATTTT.

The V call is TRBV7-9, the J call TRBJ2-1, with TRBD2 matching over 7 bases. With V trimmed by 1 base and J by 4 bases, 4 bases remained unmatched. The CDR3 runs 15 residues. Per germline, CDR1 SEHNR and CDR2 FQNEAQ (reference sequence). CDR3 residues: CASSLVAGVYNEQFF. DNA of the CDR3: TGTGCCAGCAGCTTAGTGGCGGGGGTATACAATGAGCAGTTCTTC.

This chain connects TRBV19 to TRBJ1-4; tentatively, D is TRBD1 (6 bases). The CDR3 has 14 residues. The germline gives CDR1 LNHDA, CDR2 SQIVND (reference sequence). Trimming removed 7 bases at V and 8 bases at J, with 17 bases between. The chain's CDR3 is CASTVNGGGEKLFF. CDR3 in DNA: TGTGCCAGTACCGTAAACGGGGGGGGCGAAAAACTGTTTTTT.

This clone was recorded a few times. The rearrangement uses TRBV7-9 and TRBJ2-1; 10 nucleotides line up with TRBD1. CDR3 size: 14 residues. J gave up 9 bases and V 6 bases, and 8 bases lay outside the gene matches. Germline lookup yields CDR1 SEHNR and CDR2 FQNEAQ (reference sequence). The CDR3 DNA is TGTGCCAGCAGGTCCGGGACAGGGGAAGGTGAGCAGTTCTTC. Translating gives CASRSGTGEGEQFF. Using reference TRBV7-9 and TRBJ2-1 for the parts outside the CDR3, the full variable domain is DTGVSQNPRHKITKRGQNVTFRCDPISEHNRLYWYRQTLGQGPEFLTYFQNEAQLEKSRLLSDRFSAERPKGSFSTLEIQRTEQGDSAMYLCASRSGTGEGEQFFGPGTRLTVL.

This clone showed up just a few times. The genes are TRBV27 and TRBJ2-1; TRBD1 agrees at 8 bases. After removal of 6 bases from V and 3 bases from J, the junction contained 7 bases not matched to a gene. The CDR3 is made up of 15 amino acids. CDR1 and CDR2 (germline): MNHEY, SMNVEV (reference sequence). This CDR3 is CASSLGTGYYNEQFF. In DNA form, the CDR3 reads TGTGCCAGCAGCTTGGGGACAGGCTACTACAATGAGCAGTTCTTC.

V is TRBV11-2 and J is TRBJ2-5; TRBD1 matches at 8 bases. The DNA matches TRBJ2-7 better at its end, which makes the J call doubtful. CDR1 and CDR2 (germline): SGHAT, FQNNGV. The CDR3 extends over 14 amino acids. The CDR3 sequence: CASSLAQGAIEQYF. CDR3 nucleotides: TGTGCCAGCAGCTTAGCTCAGGGGGCAATCGAGCAGTACTTC.

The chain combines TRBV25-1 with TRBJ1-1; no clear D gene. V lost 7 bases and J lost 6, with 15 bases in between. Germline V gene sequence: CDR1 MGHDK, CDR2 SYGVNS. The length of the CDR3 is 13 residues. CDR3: CASKPGEWAEAFF. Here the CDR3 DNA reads TGTGCCAGCAAGCCGGGAGAGTGGGCTGAAGCTTTCTTT.

The CDR3 DNA reads as TGTGCCAGCCGACTAGCGGGAGGGCCCGATGAGCAGTTCTTC. The encoded protein is CASRLAGGPDEQFF. The chain uses TRBV19 and TRBJ2-1, with 14 bases lining up with TRBD2. Germline loops: CDR1 LNHDA, CDR2 SQIVND (reference sequence). V lost 9 bases and J lost 8; bases outside the gene matches: 6. The CDR3 covers 14 residues.

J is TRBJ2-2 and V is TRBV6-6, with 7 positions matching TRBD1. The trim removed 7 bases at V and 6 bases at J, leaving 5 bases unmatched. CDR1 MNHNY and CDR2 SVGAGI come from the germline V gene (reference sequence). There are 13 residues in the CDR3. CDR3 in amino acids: CASTQTGAGELFF. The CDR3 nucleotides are TGTGCCAGCACCCAAACAGGGGCCGGGGAGCTGTTTTTT.

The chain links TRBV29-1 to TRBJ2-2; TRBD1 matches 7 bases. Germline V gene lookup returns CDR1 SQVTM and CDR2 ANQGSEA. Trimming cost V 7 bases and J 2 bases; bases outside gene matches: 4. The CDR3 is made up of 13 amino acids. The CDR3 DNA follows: TGCAGCGCCGGGACAGTTAACACCGGGGAGCTGTTTTTT. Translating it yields CSAGTVNTGELFF.

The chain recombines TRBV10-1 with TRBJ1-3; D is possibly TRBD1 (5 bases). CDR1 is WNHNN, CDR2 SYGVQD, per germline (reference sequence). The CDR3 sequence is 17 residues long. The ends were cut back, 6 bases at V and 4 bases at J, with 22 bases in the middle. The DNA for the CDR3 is TGCGCCAGCAGGTGCCGTCGGAGACAGCTGTCCGGAAACACCATATATTTT. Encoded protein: CASRCRRRQLSGNTIYF.

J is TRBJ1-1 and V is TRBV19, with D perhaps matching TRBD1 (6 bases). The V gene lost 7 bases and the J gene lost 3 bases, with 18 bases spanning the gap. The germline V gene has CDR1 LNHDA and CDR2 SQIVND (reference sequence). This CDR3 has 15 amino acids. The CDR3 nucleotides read TGTGCCAGTAAGGCCTTTAACAGGGACCACACTGAAGCTTTCTTT. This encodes CASKAFNRDHTEAFF.

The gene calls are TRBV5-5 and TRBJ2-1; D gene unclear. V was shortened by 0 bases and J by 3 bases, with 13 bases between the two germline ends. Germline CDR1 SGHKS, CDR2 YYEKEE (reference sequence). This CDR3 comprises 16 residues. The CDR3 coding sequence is TGTGCCAGCAGCTTGGCCGGTTTAGCTGGCTACAATGAGCAGTTCTTC. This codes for CASSLAGLAGYNEQFF.

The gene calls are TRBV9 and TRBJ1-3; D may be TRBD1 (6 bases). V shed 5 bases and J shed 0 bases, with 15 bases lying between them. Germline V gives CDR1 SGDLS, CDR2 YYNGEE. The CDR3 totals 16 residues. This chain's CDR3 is CASSEGGADSGNTIYF. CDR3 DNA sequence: TGTGCCAGCAGTGAGGGGGGGGCAGACTCTGGAAACACCATATATTTT.

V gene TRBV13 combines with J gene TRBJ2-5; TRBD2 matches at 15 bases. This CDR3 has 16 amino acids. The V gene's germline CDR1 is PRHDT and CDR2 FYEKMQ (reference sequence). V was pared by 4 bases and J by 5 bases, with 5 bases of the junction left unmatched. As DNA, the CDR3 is TGTGCCAGCAGCTCCCGGACTAGCGGGAGGGCGGAGACCCAGTACTTC. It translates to CASSSRTSGRAETQYF.